The TCR beta chain under discussion was sequenced for a study of blood T cell repertoires in COVID-19. Study context: PBMCs, B-cell-depleted T cells, or T cells were the source of the cDNA or gDNA that made up the material.

Profiled with immunoSEQ multiplex PCR; TCRdb holds only in-frame clones, not every one. Of about 120,000 clones listed, approximately 80% were seen once; the top ten hold about 6.8%. This clone was picked up a small number of times. CDR3 length: 14 residues. CDR1 is GTSNPN and CDR2 is SVGIG in the germline V gene (reference sequence). The V and J ends lost 4 bases and 4 bases, in that order; junction bases with no gene match: 9. The chain uses TRBV30 and TRBJ1-1, with TRBD1 identical over 7 bases. This TCR came from a man in his 70s with acute or convalescent COVID-19. Sequencing was carried out using peripheral blood. The CDR3 region is CAWKGAGSRTEAFF. For the CDR3, the DNA is TGTGCCTGGAAGGGGGCCGGGTCGCGCACTGAAGCTTTCTTT.